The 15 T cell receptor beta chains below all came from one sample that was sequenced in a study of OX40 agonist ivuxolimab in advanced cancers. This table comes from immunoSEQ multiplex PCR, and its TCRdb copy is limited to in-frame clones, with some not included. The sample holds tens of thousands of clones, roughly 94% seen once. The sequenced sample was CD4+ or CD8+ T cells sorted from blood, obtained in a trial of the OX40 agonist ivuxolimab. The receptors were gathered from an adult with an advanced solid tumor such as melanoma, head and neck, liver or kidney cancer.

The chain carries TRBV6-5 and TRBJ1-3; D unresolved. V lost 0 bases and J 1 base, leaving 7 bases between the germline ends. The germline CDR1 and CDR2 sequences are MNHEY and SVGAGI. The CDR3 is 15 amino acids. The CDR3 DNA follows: TGTGCCAGCAGTTACTCGTCTGGATCTGGAAACACCATATATTTT. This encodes CASSYSSGSGNTIYF.

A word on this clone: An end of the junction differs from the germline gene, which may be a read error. In nucleotides, the CDR3 is TGTGCCAGCAGCCCCCGGGACAGAGACTCCAACAATGAGCAGTTCTTC. Translated, it gives CASSPRDRDSNNEQFF. The chain is built from TRBV7-9 and TRBJ2-1, with TRBD1 identical over 7 bases. This CDR3 comprises 16 residues. Germline V CDR1 and CDR2: SEHNR, FQNEAQ (reference sequence). The complete variable domain, with remaining parts taken from reference TRBV7-9 and TRBJ2-1, reads DTGVSQNPRHKITKRGQNVTFRCDPISEHNRLYWYRQTLGQGPEFLTYFQNEAQLEKSRLLSDRFSAERPKGSFSTLEIQRTEQGDSAMYLCASSPRDRDSNNEQFFGPGTRLTVL.

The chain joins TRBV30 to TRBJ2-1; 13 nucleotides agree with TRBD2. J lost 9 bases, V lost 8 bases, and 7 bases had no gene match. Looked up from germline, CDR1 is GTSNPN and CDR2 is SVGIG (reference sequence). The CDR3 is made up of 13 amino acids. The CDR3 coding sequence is TGTGCCATTGGACTAGCGGGGGCTCTTGAGCAGTTCTTC. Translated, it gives CAIGLAGALEQFF.

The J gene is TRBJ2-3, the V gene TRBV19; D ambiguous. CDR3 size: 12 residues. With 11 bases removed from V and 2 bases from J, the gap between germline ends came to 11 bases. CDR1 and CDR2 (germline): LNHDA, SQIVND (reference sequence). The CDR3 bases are TGTGCCGTTAGCCAGAACACAGATACGCAGTATTTT. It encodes CAVSQNTDTQYF. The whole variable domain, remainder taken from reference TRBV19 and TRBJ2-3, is DGGITQSPKYLFRKEGQNVTLSCEQNLNHDAMYWYRQDPGQGLRLIYYSQIVNDFQKGDIAEGYSVSREKKESFPLTVTSAQKNPTAFYLCAVSQNTDTQYFGPGTRLTVL.

The CDR3 DNA reads TGTGCCAGCAGCCAAGATGAGAGGGCAGCCGGGAAGACAGCTTTCTTT. The encoded protein is CASSQDERAAGKTAFF. The chain uses TRBV14 and TRBJ1-1; D unresolved. CDR1 and CDR2 (germline): SGHDN, FVKESK. The germline V and J ends were trimmed by 0 bases and 10 bases, with 21 bases remaining between them. The CDR3 extends over 16 amino acids.

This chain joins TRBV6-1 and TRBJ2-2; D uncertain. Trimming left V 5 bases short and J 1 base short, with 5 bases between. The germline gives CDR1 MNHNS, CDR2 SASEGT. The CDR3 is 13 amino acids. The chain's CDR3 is CASSYVNTGELFF. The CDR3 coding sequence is TGTGCCAGCAGTTATGTGAACACCGGGGAGCTGTTTTTT.

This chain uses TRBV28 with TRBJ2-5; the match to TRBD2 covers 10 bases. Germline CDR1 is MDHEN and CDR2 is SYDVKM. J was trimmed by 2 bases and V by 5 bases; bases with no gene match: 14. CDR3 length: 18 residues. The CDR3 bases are TGTGCCAGCAGTGTACAAACGGGGCTAGCGGGAGTACAAGAGACCCAGTACTTC. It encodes CASSVQTGLAGVQETQYF.

The CDR3 bases are TGTGCCAGCAGACCCTCCGGGACACATGGCTACACCTTC. This gives the protein CASRPSGTHGYTF. V is TRBV7-2 and J is TRBJ1-2, with D possibly matching TRBD1 (6 bases). Trimming took off 6 bases at V and 6 bases at J, with 14 bases between the two ends. CDR3 length: 13 residues. Germline-derived CDR1 and CDR2 are SGHTA and FQGNSA. The full variable domain, with the rest looked up from reference TRBV7-2 and TRBJ1-2, is GAGVSQSPSNKVTEKGKDVELRCDPISGHTALYWYRQSLGQGLEFLIYFQGNSAPDKSGLPSDRFSAERTGGSVSTLTIQRTQQEDSAVYLCASRPSGTHGYTFGSGTRLTVV.

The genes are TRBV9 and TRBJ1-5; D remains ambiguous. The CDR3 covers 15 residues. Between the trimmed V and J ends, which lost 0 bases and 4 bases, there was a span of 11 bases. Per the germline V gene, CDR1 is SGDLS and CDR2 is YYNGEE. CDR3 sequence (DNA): TGTGCCAGCAGCGTAGGGGTGGCGGGTAATCAGCCCCAGCATTTT. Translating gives CASSVGVAGNQPQHF.

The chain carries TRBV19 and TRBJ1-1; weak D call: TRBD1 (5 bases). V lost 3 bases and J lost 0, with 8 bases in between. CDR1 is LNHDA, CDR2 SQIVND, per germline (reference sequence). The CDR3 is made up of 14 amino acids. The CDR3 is CASSILGVNTEAFF. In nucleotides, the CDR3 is TGTGCCAGTAGTATCCTAGGGGTGAACACTGAAGCTTTCTTT.

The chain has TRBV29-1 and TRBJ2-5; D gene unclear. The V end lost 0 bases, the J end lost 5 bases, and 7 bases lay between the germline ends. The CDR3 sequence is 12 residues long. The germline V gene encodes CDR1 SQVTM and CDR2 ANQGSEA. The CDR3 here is CSVEDMTETQYF. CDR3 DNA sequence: TGCAGCGTTGAAGATATGACGGAGACCCAGTACTTC.

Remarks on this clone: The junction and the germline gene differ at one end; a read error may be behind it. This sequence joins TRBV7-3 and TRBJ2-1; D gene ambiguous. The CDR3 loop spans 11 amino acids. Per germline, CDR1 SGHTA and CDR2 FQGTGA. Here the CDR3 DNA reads TGTGCCAGCAGCTCCTCCAATGAGCAGTTCTTC. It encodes CASSSSNEQFF.

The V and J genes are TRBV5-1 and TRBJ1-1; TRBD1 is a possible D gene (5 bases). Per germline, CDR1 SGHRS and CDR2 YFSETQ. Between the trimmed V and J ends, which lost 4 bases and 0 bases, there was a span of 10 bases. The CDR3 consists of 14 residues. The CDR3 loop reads CASSGTIMNTEAFF. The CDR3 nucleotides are TGCGCCAGCAGCGGGACGATCATGAACACTGAAGCTTTCTTT.

In DNA, the CDR3 is TGTGCCAGCAGCGCCGGGGACGGAGGTATGTCCTACGAGCAGTACTTC. It translates to CASSAGDGGMSYEQYF. The rearrangement joins TRBV5-6 to TRBJ2-7; either TRBD1 or TRBD2 may supply D (5 bases each). Trimming shortened V by 4 bases and J by 1 base, and 18 bases separated the two germline ends. The CDR3 is made up of 16 amino acids. The V gene's germline CDR1 is SGHDT and CDR2 YYEEEE.

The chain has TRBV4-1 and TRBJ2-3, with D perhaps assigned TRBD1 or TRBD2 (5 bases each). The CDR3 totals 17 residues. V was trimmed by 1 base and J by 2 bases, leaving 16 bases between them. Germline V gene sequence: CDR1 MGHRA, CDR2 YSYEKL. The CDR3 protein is CASSQAPRGGPTDTQYF. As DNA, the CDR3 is TGCGCCAGCAGCCAAGCACCGAGGGGTGGACCCACAGATACGCAGTATTTT.